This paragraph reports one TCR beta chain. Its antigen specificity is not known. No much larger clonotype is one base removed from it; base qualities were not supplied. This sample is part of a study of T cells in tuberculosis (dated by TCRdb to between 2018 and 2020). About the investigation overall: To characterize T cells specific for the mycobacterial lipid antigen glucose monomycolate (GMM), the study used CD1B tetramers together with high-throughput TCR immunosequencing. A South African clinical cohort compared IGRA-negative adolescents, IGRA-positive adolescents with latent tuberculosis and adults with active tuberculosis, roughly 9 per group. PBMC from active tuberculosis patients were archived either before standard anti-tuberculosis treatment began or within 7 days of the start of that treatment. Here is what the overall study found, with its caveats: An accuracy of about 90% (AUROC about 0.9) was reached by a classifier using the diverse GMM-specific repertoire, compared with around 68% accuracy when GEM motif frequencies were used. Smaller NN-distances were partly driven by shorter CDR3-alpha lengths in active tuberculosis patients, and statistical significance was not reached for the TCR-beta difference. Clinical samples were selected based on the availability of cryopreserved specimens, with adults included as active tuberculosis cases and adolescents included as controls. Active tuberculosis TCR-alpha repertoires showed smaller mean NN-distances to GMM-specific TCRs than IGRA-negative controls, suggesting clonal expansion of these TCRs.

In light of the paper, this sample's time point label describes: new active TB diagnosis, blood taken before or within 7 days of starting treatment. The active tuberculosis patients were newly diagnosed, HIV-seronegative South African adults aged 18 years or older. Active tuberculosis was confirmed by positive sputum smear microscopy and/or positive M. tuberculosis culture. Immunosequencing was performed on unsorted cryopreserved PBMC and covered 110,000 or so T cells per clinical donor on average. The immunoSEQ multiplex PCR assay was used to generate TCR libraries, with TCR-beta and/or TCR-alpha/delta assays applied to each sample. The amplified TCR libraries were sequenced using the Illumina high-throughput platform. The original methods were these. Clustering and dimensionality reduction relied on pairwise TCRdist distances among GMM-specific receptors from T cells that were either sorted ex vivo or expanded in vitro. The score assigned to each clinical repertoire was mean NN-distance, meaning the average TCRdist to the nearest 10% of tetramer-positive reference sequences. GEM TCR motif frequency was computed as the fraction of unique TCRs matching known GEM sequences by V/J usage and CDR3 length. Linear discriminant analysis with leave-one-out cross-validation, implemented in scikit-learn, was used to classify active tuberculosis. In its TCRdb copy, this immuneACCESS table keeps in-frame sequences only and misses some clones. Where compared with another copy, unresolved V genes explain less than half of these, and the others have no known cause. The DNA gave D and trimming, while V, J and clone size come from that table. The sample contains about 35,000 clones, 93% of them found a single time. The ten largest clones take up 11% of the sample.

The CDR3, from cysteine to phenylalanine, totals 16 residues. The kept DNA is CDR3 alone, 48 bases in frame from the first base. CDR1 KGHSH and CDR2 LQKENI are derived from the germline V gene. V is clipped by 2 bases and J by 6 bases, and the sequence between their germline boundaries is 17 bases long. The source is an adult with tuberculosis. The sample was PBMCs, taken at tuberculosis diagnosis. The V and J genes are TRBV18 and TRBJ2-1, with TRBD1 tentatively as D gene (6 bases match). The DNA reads TGTGCCAGCTCACCAGAGAGGGGGAATTGGGGCAATGAGCAGTTCTTC. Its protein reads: CASSPERGNWGNEQFF.